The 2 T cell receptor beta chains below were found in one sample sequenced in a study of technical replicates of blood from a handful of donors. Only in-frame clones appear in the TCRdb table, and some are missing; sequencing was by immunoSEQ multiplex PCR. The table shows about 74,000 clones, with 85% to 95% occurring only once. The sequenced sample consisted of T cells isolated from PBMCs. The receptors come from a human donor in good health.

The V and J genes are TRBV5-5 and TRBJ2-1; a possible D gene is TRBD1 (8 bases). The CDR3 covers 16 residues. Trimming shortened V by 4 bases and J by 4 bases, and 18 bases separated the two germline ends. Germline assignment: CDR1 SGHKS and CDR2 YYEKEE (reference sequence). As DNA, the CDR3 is TGTGCCAGCAGCCCGGGAGCGGGACAGGTATACAATGAGCAGTTCTTC. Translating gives CASSPGAGQVYNEQFF.

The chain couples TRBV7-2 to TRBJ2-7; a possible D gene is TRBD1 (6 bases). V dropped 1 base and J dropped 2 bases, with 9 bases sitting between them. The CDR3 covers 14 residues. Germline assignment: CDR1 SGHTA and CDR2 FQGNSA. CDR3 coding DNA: TGTGCCAGCAGCTTAGGGACAGCGACCTACGAGCAGTACTTC. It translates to CASSLGTATYEQYF.